Each of the 27 T cell receptor beta chains below was sequenced from the same sample in a study of blood T cells in healthy people across ages. A second PCR, run for roughly 7 to 11 cycles, used a sample-barcoded 5' primer plus a J-beta primer mix. MiXCR, run by TCRdb on the 5' RACE reads, gives a single entry per CDR3 protein. The sample yields approximately 2,000,000 distinct CDR3 sequences, about 39% seen once. Sequencing was carried out using blood. All receptors derive from a human donor in good health.

The rearrangement joins TRBV4-3 to TRBJ1-2, with D possibly being TRBD1 (6 bases). The germline CDR1 and CDR2 sequences are LGHNA and YSLEER. V lost 4 bases, J lost 5 bases, and 11 bases lay in between. There are 13 residues in the CDR3. The CDR3 reads CASSPKGGYGYTF. The CDR3 DNA reads TGCGCCAGCAGCCCGAAAGGGGGTTATGGCTACACCTTC.

This clonotype was seen only a few times. The rearrangement links TRBV29-1 to TRBJ1-5; the D gene is possibly TRBD1 (5 bases). Germline CDR1 and CDR2: SQVTM and ANQGSEA. This CDR3 contains 13 residues. V lost 6 bases and J 3 bases, leaving 12 bases between the germline ends. CDR3 protein: CSVVDSLNQPQHF. In nucleotides, the CDR3 is TGCAGCGTCGTAGACAGTCTCAATCAGCCCCAGCATTTT.

The chain couples TRBV20-1 to TRBJ2-3, with 7 bases identical to TRBD2. The CDR3 runs 16 residues. Germline CDR1 and CDR2: DFQATT and SNEGSKA (reference sequence). V dropped 3 bases and J dropped 4; count of bases not matched to a gene: 13. The CDR3 loop reads CSASGTTHLYADTQYF. The CDR3 DNA follows: TGCAGTGCTAGCGGGACTACACACCTCTACGCAGATACGCAGTATTTT.

This clonotype has only a few counts. The chain employs TRBV2 and TRBJ2-3, with 10 bases identical to TRBD1. J was trimmed by 4 bases and V by 5 bases; bases with no gene match: 9. Germline CDR1 reads SNHLY; CDR2 reads FYNNEI. This CDR3 has 16 residues. This CDR3 reads CASSLGLDRGADTQYF. The CDR3 region has the DNA TGTGCCAGCAGTCTAGGCCTGGACAGGGGGGCAGATACGCAGTATTTT. Full variable domain (rest looked up from reference TRBV2 and TRBJ2-3): EPEVTQTPSHQVTQMGQEVILRCVPISNHLYFYWYRQILGQKVEFLVSFYNNEISEKSEIFDDQFSVERPDGSNFTLKIRSTKLEDSAMYFCASSLGLDRGADTQYFGPGTRLTVL.

V and J are TRBV3-1 and TRBJ2-7; D unclear. The V gene lost 5 bases and the J gene lost 2 bases, with 22 bases spanning the gap. CDR1 LGHDT and CDR2 YNNKEL come from the germline V gene (reference sequence). The CDR3 contains 17 residues. The CDR3: CASSRFDLRVKTYEQYF. CDR3 sequence (DNA): TGTGCCAGCAGCAGGTTTGACCTGAGAGTCAAGACCTACGAGCAGTACTTC.

This clonotype was seen only a few times. The rearrangement links TRBV20-1 to TRBJ2-1; D gene unclear. This CDR3 has 14 residues. V shed 3 bases and J shed 4 bases, with 13 bases lying between them. Germline V gene lookup returns CDR1 DFQATT and CDR2 SNEGSKA (reference sequence). The CDR3: CSASGPLGYNEQFF. The CDR3 DNA sequence: TGCAGTGCTAGTGGCCCGCTAGGTTACAATGAGCAGTTCTTC.

This clonotype was seen more than once but under ten times. This chain joins TRBV7-2 and TRBJ1-2, with D maybe TRBD1 (5 bases). CDR1 and CDR2 from the germline V gene are SGHTA and FQGNSA. This CDR3 region has 13 residues. Trimming cost V 5 bases and J 8 bases, with 15 bases left between them. CDR3 in amino acids: CASSHDGAWGYTF. The DNA for the CDR3 is TGTGCCAGCAGCCACGACGGGGCATGGGGCTACACCTTC.

The V and J genes are TRBV20-1 and TRBJ2-3, with 11 bases fitting TRBD2. The CDR3 has 16 residues. CDR1 and CDR2 from the germline V gene are DFQATT and SNEGSKA (reference sequence). V lost 2 bases and J lost 2; bases outside the gene matches: 6. The CDR3 DNA is TGCAGTGCTAGACCGCGACTAGCGGGGACCACAGATACGCAGTATTTT. Translation gives CSARPRLAGTTDTQYF.

Details on this clonotype: One junction end disagrees with the germline gene, perhaps due to a read error. The chain employs TRBV30 and TRBJ2-1; unclear D gene. In germline, CDR1 is GTSNPN, CDR2 SVGIG (reference sequence). This CDR3 has 14 residues. The CDR3 loop reads CACWAMESYSEQFF. The CDR3 DNA reads TGTGCCTGTTGGGCCATGGAGTCCTACAGTGAGCAGTTCTTC.

The CDR3 DNA follows: TGCAGTGCTAGAACGAGGCCCCTAGAACCCCAGCATTTT. Translation gives CSARTRPLEPQHF. The V call is TRBV20-1, the J call TRBJ1-5; D call uncertain. There are 13 residues in the CDR3. V was clipped by 2 bases and J by 10 bases, with 15 bases between them. Germline CDR1 DFQATT, CDR2 SNEGSKA (reference sequence).

This clonotype was found many times. The rearrangement links TRBV29-1 to TRBJ1-2, with D tentatively TRBD1 (5 bases). Germline CDR1 reads SQVTM; CDR2 reads ANQGSEA. V was trimmed by 4 bases and J by 9 bases, leaving 18 bases between them. This CDR3 is built from 13 residues. CDR3 region: CSVVVRGDHRYTF. The CDR3 DNA sequence: TGCAGCGTTGTCGTTCGGGGGGACCACCGCTACACCTTC.

CDR3 in amino acids: CASSLGGGSAGANVLTF. For the CDR3, the DNA is TGTGCCAGCAGCTTAGGCGGGGGGTCGGCTGGGGCCAACGTCCTGACTTTC. The chain couples TRBV7-2 to TRBJ2-6, with TRBD2 matching 8 bases. This CDR3 comprises 17 residues. Germline V gene lookup returns CDR1 SGHTA and CDR2 FQGNSA. V trimming: 1 base; J trimming: 2 bases; junction bases outside the gene matches: 4. The full variable domain, with the rest looked up from reference TRBV7-2 and TRBJ2-6, is GAGVSQSPSNKVTEKGKDVELRCDPISGHTALYWYRQSLGQGLEFLIYFQGNSAPDKSGLPSDRFSAERTGGSVSTLTIQRTQQEDSAVYLCASSLGGGSAGANVLTFGAGSRLTVL.

The chain recombines TRBV7-8 with TRBJ2-4; TRBD1 is a possible D gene (5 bases). The end of the DNA aligns better with TRBJ2-7, so the J call may be wrong. CDR1 and CDR2 from the germline V gene are SGHVS and FQNEAQ. This CDR3 comprises 16 residues. The CDR3 DNA reads TGTGCCAGCAGCTTAGCCGGGTCAGGGATAGGCCACGAGCAGTACTTC. This sequence encodes CASSLAGSGIGHEQYF.

V usage is TRBV5-1 and J usage is TRBJ2-7, with 7 bases fitting TRBD2. The J segment lost 3 bases and the V segment lost 5 bases, leaving 5 bases of the junction unmatched. In germline, CDR1 is SGHRS, CDR2 YFSETQ. The CDR3 runs 13 residues. CDR3 protein: CASSAGELYEQYF. CDR3 DNA sequence: TGCGCCAGCAGTGCGGGAGAGCTCTACGAGCAGTACTTC.

The V and J genes are TRBV29-1 and TRBJ2-3; no clear D. V lost 0 bases and J 2 bases, leaving 3 bases between the germline ends. Germline CDR1 is SQVTM and CDR2 is ANQGSEA. This CDR3 has 12 amino acids. This chain's CDR3 is CSVEELTDTQYF. The DNA for the CDR3 is TGCAGCGTTGAAGAACTCACAGATACGCAGTATTTT.

The table lists this clonotype with many counts. The chain combines TRBV7-3 with TRBJ2-5, with D possibly matching TRBD2 (5 bases). This CDR3 is built from 14 residues. CDR1 and CDR2 (germline): SGHTA, FQGTGA. V lost 0 bases and J lost 5, with 10 bases in between. The CDR3 DNA follows: TGTGCCAGCAGCTTAACAGGGCGCGGGGAGACCCAGTACTTC. It yields the protein CASSLTGRGETQYF.

The rearrangement joins TRBV6-2 or TRBV6-3 to TRBJ1-2; 7 nucleotides line up with TRBD1. Germline V gene lookup returns CDR1 MNHEY and CDR2 SVGEGT. Trimming at V came to 4 bases and at J to 7 bases, leaving 9 bases not matched to a gene. The length of the CDR3 is 14 residues. Here the CDR3 DNA reads TGTGCCAGCAGTTCTGGACAGGTTGGTGGTGGCTACACCTTC. Protein: CASSSGQVGGGYTF.

This clonotype was detected once. The chain employs TRBV7-2 and TRBJ1-3; D remains ambiguous. The germline V and J ends were trimmed by 0 bases and 4 bases, with 7 bases remaining between them. The germline CDR1 and CDR2 sequences are SGHTA and FQGNSA. The CDR3 totals 14 residues. The CDR3 nucleotides are TGTGCCAGCAGCTTAGCGGTCGCAGGAAACACCATATATTTT. Protein product: CASSLAVAGNTIYF.

The CDR3 DNA reads as TGTGCCAGCAGTGAAGTAGGATACAGAGAGACCCAGTACTTC. Amino acid sequence: CASSEVGYRETQYF. The chain recombines TRBV2 with TRBJ2-5; D uncertain. Germline values: CDR1 SNHLY, CDR2 FYNNEI. The CDR3 contains 14 residues. The V and J ends lost 1 base and 4 bases respectively, with 10 bases between them.

The V and J genes are TRBV20-1 and TRBJ1-4; D is perhaps TRBD1 (5 bases). With 0 bases removed from V and 5 bases from J, the gap between germline ends came to 7 bases. Germline V gives CDR1 DFQATT, CDR2 SNEGSKA (reference sequence). CDR3 length equals 13 residues. CDR3 nucleotides: TGCAGTGCTAGAGATTACAGGAATGAAAAACTGTTTTTT. It translates to CSARDYRNEKLFF.

The rearrangement uses TRBV27 and TRBJ1-2; TRBD1 is a possible D gene (6 bases). Per the germline V gene, CDR1 is MNHEY and CDR2 is SMNVEV (reference sequence). This CDR3 spans 15 amino acids. The germline V and J ends were trimmed by 2 bases and 6 bases, with 16 bases remaining between them. The CDR3 loop is CASSLGSPGANGYTF. CDR3 sequence (DNA): TGTGCCAGCAGTTTAGGATCCCCAGGGGCGAATGGCTACACCTTC.

A few counts support this clonotype. This chain connects TRBV12-3 or TRBV12-4 to TRBJ1-4; no clear D. The V end lost 3 bases, the J end lost 0 bases, and 11 bases lay between the germline ends. The CDR3 consists of 16 residues. In DNA, the CDR3 is TGTGCCAGCAGTTTCGTCAGGATAGCAACTAATGAAAAACTGTTTTTT. Encoded protein: CASSFVRIATNEKLFF.

About this clonotype itself: One junction end does not reproduce the germline sequence, and a read error may be involved. CDR3 in amino acids: CASSLDNYERYF. CDR3 DNA: TGCGCCAGCAGCTTGGACAATTACGAGCGGTACTTC. The chain uses TRBV5-1 and TRBJ2-7; D ambiguous. The CDR3 is 12 amino acids. Looked up from germline, CDR1 is SGHRS and CDR2 is YFSETQ.

The chain combines TRBV9 with TRBJ2-3; possible D gene TRBD2, 5 bases. Germline V gene lookup returns CDR1 SGDLS and CDR2 YYNGEE. There are 16 residues in the CDR3. V lost 0 bases, J lost 1 base, and 12 bases lay in between. As DNA, the CDR3 is TGTGCCAGCAGCGTAGGGGTTTGGCGGGGCACAGATACGCAGTATTTT. This gives the protein CASSVGVWRGTDTQYF.

The V gene is TRBV20-1, the J gene TRBJ2-1, with 10 bases aligning to TRBD2. The CDR3 contains 14 residues. Looked up from germline, CDR1 is DFQATT and CDR2 is SNEGSKA (reference sequence). The V and J ends lost 2 bases and 8 bases, in that order; junction bases with no gene match: 6. The CDR3 sequence: CSARLPTSGDEQFF. The CDR3 DNA is TGCAGTGCTAGACTCCCAACTAGCGGGGATGAGCAGTTCTTC.

V is TRBV20-1 and J is TRBJ2-1, with a tentative D call TRBD1 (6 bases). CDR1 and CDR2 from the germline V gene are DFQATT and SNEGSKA (reference sequence). The CDR3 is 15 amino acids. V dropped 3 bases and J dropped 4 bases, with 16 bases sitting between them. The DNA for the CDR3 is TGCAGTGCTAGCATGGGGGCCAGGATTTACAATGAGCAGTTCTTC. Residues: CSASMGARIYNEQFF.

The V call is TRBV24-1, the J call TRBJ1-5, with 9 bases fitting TRBD1. Germline loops: CDR1 KGHDR, CDR2 SFDVKD. The V gene end was trimmed by 4 bases and the J gene end by 2 bases; junction bases not matched to a gene: 11. CDR3 length: 18 amino acids. The DNA for the CDR3 is TGTGCCACCAGTGACCACAGGACAGGGGTTATGGGCAATCAGCCCCAGCATTTT. Its translation: CATSDHRTGVMGNQPQHF.